This TCR beta chain was sequenced during a study of shared clonotypes between healthy human individuals. As to this clone: Its antigen is undetermined. Other nucleotide sequences in the sample specify the same CDR3.

Looked up from germline, CDR1 is MDHEN and CDR2 is SYDVKM. The CDR3 runs to 12 residues. The ends were cut back, 2 bases at V and 5 bases at J, with 6 bases in the middle. Findings and caveats of the study: The study drew on few donors, limiting represented genetic and exposure-history diversity.

Method: immunoSEQ multiplex PCR; TCRdb's copy keeps in-frame clones and lacks some. The table has some 1.5 million clones, over 95% seen once. The rearrangement uses TRBV28 and TRBJ1-2; no clear D gene. Sequencing was carried out using naive CD4+ T cells sorted from blood. The subset was: CD45RA+ positively selected. This clonotype originated in a man aged 30-40 years in good health. In DNA, the CDR3 is TGTGCCAGCAGTTTAATCGGATATGGCTACACCTTC. Translated: CASSLIGYGYTF.